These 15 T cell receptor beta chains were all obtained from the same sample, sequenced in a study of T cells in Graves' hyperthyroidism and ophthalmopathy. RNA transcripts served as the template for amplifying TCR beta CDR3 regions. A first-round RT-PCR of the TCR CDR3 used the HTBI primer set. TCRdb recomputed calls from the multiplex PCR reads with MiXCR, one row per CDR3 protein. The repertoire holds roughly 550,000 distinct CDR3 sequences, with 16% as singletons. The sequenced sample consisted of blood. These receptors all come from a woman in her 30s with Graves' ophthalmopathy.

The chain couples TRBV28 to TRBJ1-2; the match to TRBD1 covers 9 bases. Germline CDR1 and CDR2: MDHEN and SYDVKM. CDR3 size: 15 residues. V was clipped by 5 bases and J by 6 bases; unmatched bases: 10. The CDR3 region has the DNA TGTGCCAGCAGTACAGGGGGCGCGGCCGGACATGGCTACACCTTC. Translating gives CASSTGGAAGHGYTF.

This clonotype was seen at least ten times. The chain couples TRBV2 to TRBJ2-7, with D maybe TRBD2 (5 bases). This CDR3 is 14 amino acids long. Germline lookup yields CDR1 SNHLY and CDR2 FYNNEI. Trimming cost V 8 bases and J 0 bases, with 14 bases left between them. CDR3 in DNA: TGTGCCAGCGCGACGGGGTTAGGCTCCTACGAGCAGTACTTC. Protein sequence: CASATGLGSYEQYF.

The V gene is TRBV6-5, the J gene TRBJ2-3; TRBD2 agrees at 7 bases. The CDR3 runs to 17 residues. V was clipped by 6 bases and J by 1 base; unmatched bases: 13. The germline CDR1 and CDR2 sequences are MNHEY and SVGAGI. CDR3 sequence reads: CASRTTIRLAGTDTQYF. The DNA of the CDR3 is TGTGCCAGCAGAACTACGATTAGGCTAGCGGGCACAGATACGCAGTATTTT.

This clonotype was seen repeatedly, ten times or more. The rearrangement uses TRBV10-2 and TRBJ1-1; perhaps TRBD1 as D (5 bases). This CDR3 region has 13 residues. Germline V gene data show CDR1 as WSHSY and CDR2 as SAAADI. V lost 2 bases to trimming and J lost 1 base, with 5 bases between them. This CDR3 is CASSETGNTEAFF. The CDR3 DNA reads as TGCGCCAGCAGTGAGACAGGGAACACTGAAGCTTTCTTT.

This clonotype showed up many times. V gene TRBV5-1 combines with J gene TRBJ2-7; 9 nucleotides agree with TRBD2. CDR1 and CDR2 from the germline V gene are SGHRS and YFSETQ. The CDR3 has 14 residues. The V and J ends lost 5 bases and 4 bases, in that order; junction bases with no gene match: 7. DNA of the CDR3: TGCGCCAGCAGAAATAGCGGGAGTGTTTACGAGCAGTACTTC. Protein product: CASRNSGSVYEQYF.

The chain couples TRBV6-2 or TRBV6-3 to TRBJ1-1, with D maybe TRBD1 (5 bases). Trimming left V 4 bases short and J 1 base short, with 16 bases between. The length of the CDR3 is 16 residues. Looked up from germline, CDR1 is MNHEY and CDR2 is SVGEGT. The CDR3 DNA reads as TGTGCCAGCAGTTCCTACCCGGGGGACTCGAACACTGAAGCTTTCTTT. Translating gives CASSSYPGDSNTEAFF.

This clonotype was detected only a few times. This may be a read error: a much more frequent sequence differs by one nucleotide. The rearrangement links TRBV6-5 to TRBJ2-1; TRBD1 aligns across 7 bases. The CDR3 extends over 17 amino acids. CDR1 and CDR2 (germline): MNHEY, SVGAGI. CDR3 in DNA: TGTGTCAGCAGTAACCCCGACAGGGCTAGCTCCTACAATGAGCAGTTCTTC. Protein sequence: CVSSNPDRASSYNEQFF.

The CDR3 loop reads CASSYRGKQPQHF. In DNA, the CDR3 is TGTGCCAGCAGTTACAGGGGGAAACAGCCCCAGCATTTT. The chain links TRBV6-9 to TRBJ1-5; 7 nucleotides agree with TRBD1. There are 13 residues in the CDR3. V lost 3 bases to trimming and J lost 7 bases; unmatched junction nucleotides: 3. Germline CDR1 reads MNHGY; CDR2 reads SVAAGI.

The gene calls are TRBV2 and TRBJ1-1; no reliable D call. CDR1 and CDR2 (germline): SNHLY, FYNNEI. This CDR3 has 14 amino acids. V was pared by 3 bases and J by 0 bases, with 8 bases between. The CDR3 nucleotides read TGTGCCAGCAGTGACAGGCCTTTGAACACTGAAGCTTTCTTT. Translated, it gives CASSDRPLNTEAFF.

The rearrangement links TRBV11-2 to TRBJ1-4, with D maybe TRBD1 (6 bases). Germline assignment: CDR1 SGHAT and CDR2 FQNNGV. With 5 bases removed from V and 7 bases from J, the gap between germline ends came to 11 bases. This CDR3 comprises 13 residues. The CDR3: CASSPYRVEKLFF. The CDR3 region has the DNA TGTGCCAGCAGCCCCTACAGGGTTGAAAAACTGTTTTTT.

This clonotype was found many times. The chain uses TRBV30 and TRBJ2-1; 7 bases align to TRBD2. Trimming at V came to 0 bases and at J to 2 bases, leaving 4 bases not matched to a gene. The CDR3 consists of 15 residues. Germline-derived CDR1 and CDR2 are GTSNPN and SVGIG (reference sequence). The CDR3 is CAWSVTGGAYNEQFF. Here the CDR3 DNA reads TGTGCCTGGAGTGTAACGGGGGGAGCCTACAATGAGCAGTTCTTC.

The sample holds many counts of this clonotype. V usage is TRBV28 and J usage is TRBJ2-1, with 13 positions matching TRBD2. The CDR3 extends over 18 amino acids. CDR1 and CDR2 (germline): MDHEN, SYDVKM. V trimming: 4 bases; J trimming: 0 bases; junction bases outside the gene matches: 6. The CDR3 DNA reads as TGTGCCAGCAGTTCCCATCGACTAGCGGGAGGCTCCTACAATGAGCAGTTCTTC. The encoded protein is CASSSHRLAGGSYNEQFF.

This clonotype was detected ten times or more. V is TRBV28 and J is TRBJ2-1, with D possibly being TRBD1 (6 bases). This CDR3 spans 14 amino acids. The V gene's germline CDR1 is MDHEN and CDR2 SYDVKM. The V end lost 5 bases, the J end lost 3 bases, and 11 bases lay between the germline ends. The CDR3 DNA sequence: TGTGCCAGCAGTATCCGGGACAACTACAATGAGCAGTTCTTC. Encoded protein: CASSIRDNYNEQFF.

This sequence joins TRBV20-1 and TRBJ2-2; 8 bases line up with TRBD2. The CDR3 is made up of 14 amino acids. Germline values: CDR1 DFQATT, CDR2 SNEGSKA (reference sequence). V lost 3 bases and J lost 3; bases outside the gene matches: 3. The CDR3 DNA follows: TGCAGTGCTAGCAGCGGGAGCTACACCGGGGAGCTGTTTTTT. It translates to CSASSGSYTGELFF.

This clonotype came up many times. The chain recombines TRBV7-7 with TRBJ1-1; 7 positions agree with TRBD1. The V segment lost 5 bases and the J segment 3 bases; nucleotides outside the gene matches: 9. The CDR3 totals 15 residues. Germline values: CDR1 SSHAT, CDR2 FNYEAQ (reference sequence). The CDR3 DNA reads TGTGCCAGCAGCCCTATCGACAGGGATTACACTGAAGCTTTCTTT. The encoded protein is CASSPIDRDYTEAFF.